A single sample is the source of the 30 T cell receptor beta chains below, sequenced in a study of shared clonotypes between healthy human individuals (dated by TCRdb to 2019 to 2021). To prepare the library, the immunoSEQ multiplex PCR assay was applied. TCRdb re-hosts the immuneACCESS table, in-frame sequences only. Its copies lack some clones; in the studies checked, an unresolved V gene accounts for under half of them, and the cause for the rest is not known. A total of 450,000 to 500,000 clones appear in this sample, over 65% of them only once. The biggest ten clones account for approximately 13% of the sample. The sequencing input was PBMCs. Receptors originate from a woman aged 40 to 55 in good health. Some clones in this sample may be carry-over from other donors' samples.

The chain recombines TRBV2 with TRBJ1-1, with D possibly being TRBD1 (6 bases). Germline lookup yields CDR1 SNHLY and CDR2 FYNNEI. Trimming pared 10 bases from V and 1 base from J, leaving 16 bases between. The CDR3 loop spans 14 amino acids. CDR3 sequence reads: CATTGGGPNTEAFF. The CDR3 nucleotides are TGTGCCACCACCGGGGGGGGGCCGAACACTGAAGCTTTCTTT.

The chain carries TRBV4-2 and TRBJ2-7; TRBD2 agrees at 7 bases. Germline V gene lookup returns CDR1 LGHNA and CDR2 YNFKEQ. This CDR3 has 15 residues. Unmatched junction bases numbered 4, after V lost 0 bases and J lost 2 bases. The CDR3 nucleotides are TGTGCCAGCAGCCAAGACCAGCGGGATACCTACGAGCAGTACTTC. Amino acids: CASSQDQRDTYEQYF.

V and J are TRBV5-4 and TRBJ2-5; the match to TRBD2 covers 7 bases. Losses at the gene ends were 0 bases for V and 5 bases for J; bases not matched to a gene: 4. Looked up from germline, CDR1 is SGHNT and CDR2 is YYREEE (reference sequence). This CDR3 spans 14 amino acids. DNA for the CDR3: TGTGCCAGCAGCTTGGTCGCGGGAGTCGAGACCCAGTACTTC. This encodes CASSLVAGVETQYF.

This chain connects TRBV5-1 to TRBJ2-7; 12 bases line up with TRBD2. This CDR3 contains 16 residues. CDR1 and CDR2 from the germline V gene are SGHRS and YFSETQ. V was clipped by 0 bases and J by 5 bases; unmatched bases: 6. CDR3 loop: CASSLGLAGEADEQYF. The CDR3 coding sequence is TGCGCCAGCAGCTTGGGACTAGCGGGAGAGGCGGACGAGCAGTACTTC.

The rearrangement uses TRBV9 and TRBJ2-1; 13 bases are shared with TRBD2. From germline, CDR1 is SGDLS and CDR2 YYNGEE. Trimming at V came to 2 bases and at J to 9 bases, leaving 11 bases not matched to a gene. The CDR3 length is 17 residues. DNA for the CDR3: TGTGCCAGCAGCGTCGCCGGGACTAGCGGGATTTTTGGTGAGCAGTTCTTC. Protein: CASSVAGTSGIFGEQFF.

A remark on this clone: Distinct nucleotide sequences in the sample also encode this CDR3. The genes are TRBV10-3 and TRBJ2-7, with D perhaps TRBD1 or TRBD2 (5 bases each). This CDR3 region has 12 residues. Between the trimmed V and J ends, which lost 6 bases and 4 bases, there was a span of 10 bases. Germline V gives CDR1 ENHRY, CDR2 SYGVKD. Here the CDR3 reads CAISGTGYEQYF. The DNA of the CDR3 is TGTGCCATCAGCGGGACGGGATACGAGCAGTACTTC.

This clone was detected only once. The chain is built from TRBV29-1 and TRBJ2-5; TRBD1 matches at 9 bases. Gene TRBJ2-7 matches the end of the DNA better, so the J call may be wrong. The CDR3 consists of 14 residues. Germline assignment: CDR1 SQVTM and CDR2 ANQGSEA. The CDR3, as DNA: TGCAGCGTTATATTGGGACAGGGTGCGCACGAGCAGTACTTC. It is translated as CSVILGQGAHEQYF.

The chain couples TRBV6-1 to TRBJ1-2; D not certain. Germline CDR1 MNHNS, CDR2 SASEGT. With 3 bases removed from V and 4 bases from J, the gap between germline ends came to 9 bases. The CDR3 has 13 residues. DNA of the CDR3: TGTGCCAGCAGTGAGCGTCTAAGCTATGGCTACACCTTC. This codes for CASSERLSYGYTF.

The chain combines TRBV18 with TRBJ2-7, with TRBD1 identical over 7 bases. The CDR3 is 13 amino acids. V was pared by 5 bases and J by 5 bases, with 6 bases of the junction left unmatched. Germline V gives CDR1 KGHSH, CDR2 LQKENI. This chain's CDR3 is CASSKGTVNEQYF. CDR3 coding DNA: TGTGCCAGCTCAAAGGGGACAGTGAACGAGCAGTACTTC.

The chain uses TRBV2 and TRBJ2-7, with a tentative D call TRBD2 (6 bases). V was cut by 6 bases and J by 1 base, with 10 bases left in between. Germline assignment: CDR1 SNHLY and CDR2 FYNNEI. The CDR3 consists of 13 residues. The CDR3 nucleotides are TGTGCCAGCAGACTAGCCGCATCCTACGAGCAGTACTTC. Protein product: CASRLAASYEQYF.

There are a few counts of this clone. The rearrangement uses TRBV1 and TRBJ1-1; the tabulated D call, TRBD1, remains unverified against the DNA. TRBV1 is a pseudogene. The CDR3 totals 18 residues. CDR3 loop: CTSSPLAKYRGRNTEAFF. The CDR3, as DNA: TGCACCAGCAGCCCACTCGCAAAGTACAGGGGGCGGAACACTGAAGCTTTCTTT.

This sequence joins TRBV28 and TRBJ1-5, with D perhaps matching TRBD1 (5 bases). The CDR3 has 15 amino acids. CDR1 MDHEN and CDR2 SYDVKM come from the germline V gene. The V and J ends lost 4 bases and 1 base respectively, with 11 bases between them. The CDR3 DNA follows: TGTGCCAGCAGTTATAGGGGACGAAGCAATCAGCCCCAGCATTTT. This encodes CASSYRGRSNQPQHF.

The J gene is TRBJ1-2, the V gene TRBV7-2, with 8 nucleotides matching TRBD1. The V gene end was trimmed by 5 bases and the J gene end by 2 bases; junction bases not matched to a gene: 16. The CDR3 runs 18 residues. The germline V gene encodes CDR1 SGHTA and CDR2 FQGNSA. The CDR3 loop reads CASSPIGAGTGQNYGYTF. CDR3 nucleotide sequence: TGTGCCAGCAGCCCCATTGGAGCCGGGACAGGCCAAAACTATGGCTACACCTTC. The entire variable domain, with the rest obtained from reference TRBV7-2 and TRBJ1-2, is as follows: GAGVSQSPSNKVTEKGKDVELRCDPISGHTALYWYRQSLGQGLEFLIYFQGNSAPDKSGLPSDRFSAERTGGSVSTLTIQRTQQEDSAVYLCASSPIGAGTGQNYGYTFGSGTRLTVV.

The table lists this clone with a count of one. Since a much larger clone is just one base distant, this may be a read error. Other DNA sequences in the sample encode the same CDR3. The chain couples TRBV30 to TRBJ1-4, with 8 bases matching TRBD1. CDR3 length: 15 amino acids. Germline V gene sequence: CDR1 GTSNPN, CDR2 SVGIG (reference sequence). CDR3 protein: CAWSKAGGGGEKLFF. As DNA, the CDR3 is TGTGCCTGGAGTAAGGCAGGGGGCGGGGGTGAAAAGCTGTTTTTT. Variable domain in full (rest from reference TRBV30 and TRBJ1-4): SQTIHQWPATLVQPVGSPLSLECTVEGTSNPNLYWYRQAAGRGLQLLFYSVGIGQISSEVPQNLSASRPQDRQFILSSKKLLLSDSGFYLCAWSKAGGGGEKLFFGSGTQLSVL.

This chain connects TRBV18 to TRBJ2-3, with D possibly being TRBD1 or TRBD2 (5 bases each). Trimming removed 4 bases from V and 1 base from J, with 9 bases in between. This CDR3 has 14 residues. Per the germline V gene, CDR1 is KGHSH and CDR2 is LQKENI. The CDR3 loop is CASSLGGRTDTQYF. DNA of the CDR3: TGTGCCAGCTCACTTGGGGGACGCACAGATACGCAGTATTTT.

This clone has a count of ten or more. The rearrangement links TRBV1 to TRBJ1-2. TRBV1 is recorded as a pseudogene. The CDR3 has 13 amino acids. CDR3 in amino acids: CTSIVRKTYGYTF. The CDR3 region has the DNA TGCACCAGCATTGTGCGAAAGACCTATGGCTACACCTTC.

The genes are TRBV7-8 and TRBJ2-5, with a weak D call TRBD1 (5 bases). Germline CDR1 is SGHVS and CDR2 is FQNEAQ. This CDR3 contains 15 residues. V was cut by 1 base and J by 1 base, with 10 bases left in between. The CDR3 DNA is TGTGCCAGCAGCTTAGGCCAGGGCATCCAAGAGACCCAGTACTTC. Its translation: CASSLGQGIQETQYF.

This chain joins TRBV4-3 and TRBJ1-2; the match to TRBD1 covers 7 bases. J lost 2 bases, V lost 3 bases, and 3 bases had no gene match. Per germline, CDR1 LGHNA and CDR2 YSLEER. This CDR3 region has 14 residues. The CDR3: CASSHTGANYGYTF. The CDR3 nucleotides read TGCGCCAGCAGCCACACAGGGGCCAACTATGGCTACACCTTC.

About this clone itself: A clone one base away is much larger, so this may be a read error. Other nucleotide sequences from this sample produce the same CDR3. CDR3 coding DNA: TGCACCAGCAGCCAAGATCGGGAGCTGGCGGGGTCCCCGGACACCGGGGAGCTGTTTTTT. Encoded protein: CTSSQDRELAGSPDTGELFF. The chain links TRBV1 to TRBJ2-2; the listed D gene, TRBD2, was not tested against the DNA. TRBV1 is deemed a pseudogene. The CDR3 runs to 20 residues.

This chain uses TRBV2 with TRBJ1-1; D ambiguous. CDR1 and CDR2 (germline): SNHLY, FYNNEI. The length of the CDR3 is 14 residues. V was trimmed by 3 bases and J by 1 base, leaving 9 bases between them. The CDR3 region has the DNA TGTGCCAGCAGTGAGCCCCTTAGGAACACTGAAGCTTTCTTT. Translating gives CASSEPLRNTEAFF. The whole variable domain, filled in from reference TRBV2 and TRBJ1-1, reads EPEVTQTPSHQVTQMGQEVILRCVPISNHLYFYWYRQILGQKVEFLVSFYNNEISEKSEIFDDQFSVERPDGSNFTLKIRSTKLEDSAMYFCASSEPLRNTEAFFGQGTRLTVV.

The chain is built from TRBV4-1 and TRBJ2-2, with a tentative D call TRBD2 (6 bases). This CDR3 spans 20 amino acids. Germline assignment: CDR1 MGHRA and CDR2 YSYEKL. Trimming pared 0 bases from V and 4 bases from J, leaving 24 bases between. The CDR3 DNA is TGCGCCAGCAGCCAAGATCTCTGGGGTGGGGGGAGCGGCGTCACCGGGGAGCTGTTTTTT. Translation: CASSQDLWGGGSGVTGELFF.

The CDR3 bases are TGTGCCAGCAGTTCCAGCGGGATCGCTCGAGAGCAGTACTTC. Its protein product is CASSSSGIAREQYF. The V gene is TRBV28, the J gene TRBJ2-7; 7 nucleotides line up with TRBD2. The germline V gene encodes CDR1 MDHEN and CDR2 SYDVKM. The CDR3 sequence is 14 residues long. With V trimmed by 4 bases and J by 7 bases, 10 bases remained unmatched.

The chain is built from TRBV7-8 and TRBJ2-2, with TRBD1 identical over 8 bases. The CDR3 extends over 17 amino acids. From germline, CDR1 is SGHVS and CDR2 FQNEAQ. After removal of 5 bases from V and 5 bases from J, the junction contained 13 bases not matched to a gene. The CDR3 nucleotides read TGTGCCAGCAGCGGAAGAGCCGGGACAGGTGTTACCGGGGAGCTGTTTTTT. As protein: CASSGRAGTGVTGELFF.

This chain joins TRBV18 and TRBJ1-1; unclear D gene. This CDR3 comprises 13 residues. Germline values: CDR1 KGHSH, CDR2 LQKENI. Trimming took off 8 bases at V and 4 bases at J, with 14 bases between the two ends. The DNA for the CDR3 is TGTGCCAGCAGCTTAGGGAGTCCCACTGAAGCTTTCTTT. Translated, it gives CASSLGSPTEAFF.

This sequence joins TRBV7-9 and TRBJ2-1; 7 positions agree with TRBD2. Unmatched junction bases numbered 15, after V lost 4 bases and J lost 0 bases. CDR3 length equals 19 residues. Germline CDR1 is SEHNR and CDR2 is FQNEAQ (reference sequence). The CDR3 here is CASSWTGTTTKSSYNEQFF. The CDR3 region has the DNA TGTGCCAGCAGCTGGACCGGGACTACCACCAAGAGCTCCTACAATGAGCAGTTCTTC. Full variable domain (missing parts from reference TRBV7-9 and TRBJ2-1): DTGVSQNPRHKITKRGQNVTFRCDPISEHNRLYWYRQTLGQGPEFLTYFQNEAQLEKSRLLSDRFSAERPKGSFSTLEIQRTEQGDSAMYLCASSWTGTTTKSSYNEQFFGPGTRLTVL.

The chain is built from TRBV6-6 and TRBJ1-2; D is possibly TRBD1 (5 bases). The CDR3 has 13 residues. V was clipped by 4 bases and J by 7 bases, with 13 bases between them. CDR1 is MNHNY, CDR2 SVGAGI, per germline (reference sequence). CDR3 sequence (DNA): TGTGCCAGCAGTTGGGCAGGGACGGGTGGCTACACCTTC. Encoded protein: CASSWAGTGGYTF.

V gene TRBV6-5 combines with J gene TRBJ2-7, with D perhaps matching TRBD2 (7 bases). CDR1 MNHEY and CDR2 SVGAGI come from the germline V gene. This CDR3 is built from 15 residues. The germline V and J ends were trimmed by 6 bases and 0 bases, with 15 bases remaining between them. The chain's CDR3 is CASREGGDSSYEQYF. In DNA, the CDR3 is TGTGCCAGCAGAGAGGGGGGGGACTCCTCCTACGAGCAGTACTTC.

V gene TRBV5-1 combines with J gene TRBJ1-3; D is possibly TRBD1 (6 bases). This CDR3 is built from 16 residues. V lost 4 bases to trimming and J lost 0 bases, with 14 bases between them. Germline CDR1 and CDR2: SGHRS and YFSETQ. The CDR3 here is CASSAGTPRSGNTIYF. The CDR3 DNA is TGCGCCAGCAGCGCTGGGACACCCCGCTCTGGAAACACCATATATTTT.

This chain's CDR3 is CASSLNREGRGTQYF. Written as DNA, the CDR3 is TGTGCCAGCAGCTTAAACCGGGAGGGCCGTGGGACGCAGTATTTT. The V call is TRBV7-6, the J call TRBJ2-3; 8 nucleotides agree with TRBD2. The V segment lost 2 bases and the J segment 9 bases; nucleotides outside the gene matches: 10. CDR1 SGHVS and CDR2 FNYEAQ come from the germline V gene. The CDR3 contains 15 residues.

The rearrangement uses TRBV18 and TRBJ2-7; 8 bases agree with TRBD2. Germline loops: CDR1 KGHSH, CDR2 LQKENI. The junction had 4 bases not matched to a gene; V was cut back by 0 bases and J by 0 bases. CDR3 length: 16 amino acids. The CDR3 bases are TGTGCCAGCTCACCACCCCAGCGGGAGAACTCCTACGAGCAGTACTTC. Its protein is CASSPPQRENSYEQYF.